The T cell receptor (beta chain) under discussion was sequenced for a study of blood T cell repertoires in COVID-19. Germline lookup yields CDR1 MNHEY and CDR2 SMNVEV (reference sequence). The CDR3 runs to 13 residues. V gave up 5 bases and J gave up 5 bases, with 13 bases separating them. Data came from immunoSEQ multiplex PCR; TCRdb stores just in-frame clones and leaves some out. The sample holds fewer than 250,000 clones; around 84% are singletons and the top ten take 6% to 7.5%. Participants spanned ages about 18 to 90 years and resided in fewer than 30 US areas. Participants had their cohort set by participant-reported clinical history.

Specimen: PBMCs or T cells enriched from blood (not recorded which). The sequence came from a woman in her forties with acute COVID-19. The chain is built from TRBV27 and TRBJ2-7, with D possibly matching TRBD1 (6 bases). The CDR3 is CASSAYRAHEQYF. In DNA form, the CDR3 reads TGTGCCAGCAGTGCATACAGGGCCCACGAGCAGTACTTC.